One and the same sample provided the 15 T cell receptor beta chains below, sequenced in a study of tumor-infiltrating lymphocytes in oesophageal squamous cell carcinoma. TCRdb reanalysed the PCR reads using MiXCR and keeps one entry per CDR3 protein. This table has over 10,000 distinct CDR3 sequences, under 65% appearing once. The sample was esophageal tumor tissue. Source of these receptors: a female donor with esophageal squamous cell carcinoma.

The table lists this clonotype with many counts. The chain carries TRBV2 and TRBJ2-7, with 7 bases lining up with TRBD1. In germline, CDR1 is SNHLY, CDR2 FYNNEI. After removal of 8 bases from V and 4 bases from J, the junction contained 11 bases not matched to a gene. This CDR3 contains 14 residues. The CDR3 is CASSMGQLWYEQYF. The DNA of the CDR3 is TGTGCCAGCTCAATGGGACAGCTCTGGTACGAGCAGTACTTC.

This clonotype turned up a few times. The genes are TRBV28 and TRBJ2-2, with TRBD1 matching 8 bases. V gave up 3 bases and J gave up 5 bases; unmatched junction bases: 8. This CDR3 has 16 amino acids. Germline CDR1 and CDR2: MDHEN and SYDVKM. CDR3 in amino acids: CASSLGRQGWTGELFF. The CDR3 coding sequence is TGTGCCAGCAGTTTGGGTAGACAGGGGTGGACCGGGGAGCTGTTTTTT.

This clonotype has just a few counts. The gene calls are TRBV7-6 and TRBJ2-3, with 13 bases identical to TRBD2. The CDR3 is 18 amino acids. Losses at the gene ends were 6 bases for V and 2 bases for J; bases not matched to a gene: 11. Germline assignment: CDR1 SGHVS and CDR2 FNYEAQ. The CDR3 nucleotides are TGTGCCAGCAGTTCAGTGGGACTAGCGGGAAGGTTCACAGATACGCAGTATTTT. The encoded protein is CASSSVGLAGRFTDTQYF.

Turning to this clonotype: Mismatch with germline at one junction end may stem from a read error. The chain employs TRBV7-7 and TRBJ2-6, with TRBD2 matching 11 bases. The germline CDR1 and CDR2 sequences are SSHAT and FNYEAQ (reference sequence). The CDR3 contains 17 residues. The CDR3 sequence is CASSPYSGRAGANVLTF. CDR3 nucleotides: TGTGCTAGCAGCCCCTATAGCGGGAGGGCTGGGGCCAACGTCCTGACTTTC.

V gene TRBV7-6 combines with J gene TRBJ2-7; TRBD2 agrees at 8 bases. The CDR3 contains 15 residues. The V gene's germline CDR1 is SGHVS and CDR2 FNYEAQ. The ends lost 4 bases at V and 5 bases at J; junction bases unmatched: 10. This CDR3 reads CASSSSGSGNNEQYF. The CDR3 DNA reads TGTGCCAGCAGCTCGTCTGGTAGCGGGAACAACGAGCAGTACTTC.

This chain uses TRBV7-6 with TRBJ2-5, with 7 bases fitting TRBD2. The DNA end lines up better with TRBJ2-7; the J call may be wrong. The CDR3 spans 13 residues. Germline lookup yields CDR1 SGHVS and CDR2 FNYEAQ. The CDR3 DNA sequence: TGTGCCAGCAGCCGTCGGGACTACTACGAGCAGTACTTC. Its protein is CASSRRDYYEQYF.

This chain connects TRBV28 to TRBJ2-5; TRBD2 aligns across 7 bases. The germline gives CDR1 MDHEN, CDR2 SYDVKM. The CDR3 spans 13 residues. V was clipped by 7 bases and J by 4 bases; unmatched bases: 6. CDR3 protein: CASNPTSAETQYF. CDR3 bases: TGTGCCAGCAACCCCACTAGCGCAGAGACCCAGTACTTC.

The rearrangement joins TRBV6-2 or TRBV6-3 to TRBJ2-4; TRBD2 is a possible D gene (6 bases). The DNA end is a closer match to TRBJ2-7, so the J assignment may be wrong. CDR1 MNHEY and CDR2 SVGEGT come from the germline V gene. There are 14 residues in the CDR3. The CDR3 DNA is TGTGCCAGCAGGGCGACGGGGCTGGAGGGCGAGCAGTACTTC. Translation: CASRATGLEGEQYF.

The V gene is TRBV7-9, the J gene TRBJ1-1; D not certain. Looked up from germline, CDR1 is SEHNR and CDR2 is FQNEAQ (reference sequence). This CDR3 spans 12 amino acids. Deletions cut 4 bases from V and 2 bases from J, with 5 bases between. The CDR3 region is CASSSHNTEAFF. The CDR3 nucleotides are TGTGCCAGCAGCTCTCATAACACTGAAGCTTTCTTT.

This clonotype was seen a single time. The V and J genes are TRBV6-1 and TRBJ2-1; D is possibly TRBD1 (6 bases). The closer fit of TRBJ2-3 to the DNA end suggests the J call may be wrong. CDR3 length: 14 residues. Germline V gene lookup returns CDR1 MNHNS and CDR2 SASEGT. The CDR3 protein is CASSGTASGDTQYF. In DNA, the CDR3 is TGTGCCAGCAGTGGGACAGCTTCGGGGGATACGCAGTATTTT.

V and J are TRBV28 and TRBJ1-4, with no clear D. The CDR3 loop spans 11 amino acids. The V end lost 7 bases, the J end lost 14 bases, and 14 bases lay between the germline ends. The V gene's germline CDR1 is MDHEN and CDR2 SYDVKM. Here the CDR3 reads CASTPGQDLFF. The CDR3 DNA reads TGTGCCAGCACCCCGGGCCAGGATCTGTTTTTT.

This clonotype showed up many times. This chain connects TRBV7-2 to TRBJ2-1; tentatively, D is TRBD2 (6 bases). Per the germline V gene, CDR1 is SGHTA and CDR2 is FQGNSA. The CDR3 sequence is 15 residues long. Trimming stripped 4 bases from V and 4 bases from J, with 14 bases between. The CDR3 is CASSSGSGGYNEQFF. The CDR3 DNA reads TGTGCCAGCAGCTCCGGGAGCGGTGGATACAATGAGCAGTTCTTC.

This clonotype was found a few times. The chain is built from TRBV6-5 and TRBJ2-5; D may be TRBD2 (5 bases). V lost 7 bases and J 5 bases, leaving 14 bases between the germline ends. The CDR3 covers 13 residues. The V gene's germline CDR1 is MNHEY and CDR2 SVGAGI. The CDR3 region has the DNA TGTGCCAGCATTCGAGCGGTCGGGGAGACCCAGTACTTC. Translated: CASIRAVGETQYF.

This clonotype appeared once. One junction end does not reproduce the germline sequence, and a read error may be involved. This chain links TRBV28 with TRBJ2-7; a weak D match, TRBD2 (6 bases). Germline CDR1 reads MDHEN; CDR2 reads SYDVKM. There are 8 residues in the CDR3. The CDR3 region is CATNTGTF. The DNA for the CDR3 is TGTGCCACCAATACCGGGACTTTC.

This clonotype was counted a few times. This chain links TRBV28 with TRBJ2-5, with 7 nucleotides matching TRBD1. The tail of the sequence fits TRBJ1-2 better, so the J call may be wrong. The CDR3 is 15 residues long. Germline V lookup: CDR1 MDHEN, CDR2 SYDVKM. The CDR3 DNA follows: TGTGCCAGCAGCCATGGGGGGACAGTGATCTATGGCTACACCTTC. Amino acid sequence: CASSHGGTVIYGYTF.